What follows are 4 T cell receptor beta chains derived from one specimen sequenced in a study of blood T cell repertoires in COVID-19. Generated by immunoSEQ multiplex PCR, the TCRdb table keeps only in-frame clones and is missing some. The sample records 350,000 to 500,000 clones, about 88% being singletons. Specimen: PBMCs or T cells enriched from blood (not recorded which). Receptors originate from a woman younger than 30 who had been exposed to COVID-19.

The chain combines TRBV4-1 with TRBJ2-3; TRBD2 matches 12 bases. V shed 3 bases, J shed 6 bases, and the junction held 10 bases outside the gene matches. Looked up from germline, CDR1 is MGHRA and CDR2 is YSYEKL. The CDR3 is 17 amino acids. CDR3: CASSHRGMTSGSDTQYF. The DNA for the CDR3 is TGCGCCAGCAGCCACCGGGGGATGACTAGCGGGAGTGATACGCAGTATTTT.

This chain joins TRBV7-8 and TRBJ2-3; TRBD2 agrees at 8 bases. The CDR3 consists of 18 residues. The germline V gene has CDR1 SGHVS and CDR2 FQNEAQ. Trimming at V came to 2 bases and at J to 0 bases, leaving 10 bases not matched to a gene. This chain's CDR3 is CASSLLSRAGASTDTQYF. The CDR3 nucleotides read TGTGCCAGCAGCTTACTATCTAGAGCGGGGGCCAGCACAGATACGCAGTATTTT.

The CDR3 sequence is CASSQDHGGGTSGRGEQYF. In nucleotides, the CDR3 is TGTGCCAGCAGCCAAGATCACGGTGGAGGGACTAGCGGGCGTGGGGAGCAGTACTTC. V is TRBV4-2 and J is TRBJ2-7; the match to TRBD2 covers 12 bases. The junction had 16 bases not matched to a gene; V was cut back by 0 bases and J by 7 bases. The length of the CDR3 is 19 residues. Per the germline V gene, CDR1 is LGHNA and CDR2 is YNFKEQ.

In nucleotides, the CDR3 is TGTGCCAGCAGTTATAACAAAAATCAGCCCCAGCATTTT. Amino acid sequence: CASSYNKNQPQHF. J is TRBJ1-5 and V is TRBV6-5; no clear D gene. CDR3 length: 13 amino acids. Trimming took off 3 bases at V and 4 bases at J, with 7 bases between the two ends. CDR1 MNHEY and CDR2 SVGAGI come from the germline V gene.